This T cell receptor (beta chain) was recorded in a study of cytomegalovirus exposure and HLA in healthy donors. General observations from the study: In a later analysis, productive TCRs from donors in an Asian-associated ancestry cluster reportedly carried fewer N-insertions than the cohort mean. Later analysis showed most CMV-associated TCR beta chains appearing HLA-restricted.

As concerns this clone: Its antigen is unidentified.

Trimming took 4 bases from V and 2 from J; bases not matched to a gene: 14. CDR3 length: 17 residues. The germline gives CDR1 SGHNT, CDR2 YYREEE (reference sequence). The PCR contained 60 Vbeta and 13 Jbeta primers. The assay was immunoSEQ multiplex PCR, and TCRdb's table has in-frame clones only and misses some. The sample holds about 200,000 clones, 85% seen once. Sequencing was carried out using PBMCs. This receptor was identified in a woman between 45 and 65 years old in good health and CMV-seronegative. V gene TRBV5-4 combines with J gene TRBJ2-7; 8 bases are a match to TRBD1. The CDR3 spells CASSRTGSGAPPYEQYF. The CDR3 DNA reads TGTGCCAGCAGCAGGACAGGGTCAGGAGCCCCCCCCTACGAGCAGTACTTC.